The 6 T cell receptor gamma chains below all came from one sample that was sequenced in a study of gamma delta lymphoproliferative disorders and STAT genes. TCRdb reanalyzed the multiplex PCR reads using CATT. The top ten hold 33% of the sample, which has about 1,900 gamma-chain clones, around 18% seen once. The receptor sequences were amplified from genomic DNA of peripheral blood mononuclear cells. The specimen sequenced was blood. These receptors originate from a human donor in good health.

In regard to this clone: The junction and the germline gene differ at one end; a read error may be behind it. This sequence joins TRGV10 and TRGJ1 or TRGJ2. The J gene, absent from TCRdb, was called here by matching the DNA to germline. TRGV10 falls under the ORF class, with uncertain function. The CDR3 has 13 amino acids. For the CDR3, the DNA is TGCGCGGGATTATCTTTCAACTATTATAAGAAACTCTTT. Its translation: CAGLSFNYYKKLF.

This clone was counted a few times. The J gene is TRGJP2, the V gene TRGV2. No J gene is reported in TCRdb; it was inferred here by comparing the DNA with germline. Germline CDR1 reads EGSNGY; CDR2 reads YDSYNSKV. The junction had 4 bases not matched to a gene; V was cut back by 0 bases and J by 6 bases. CDR3 length: 14 amino acids. CDR3 DNA: TGTGCCACCTGGGACGGGCCCGGTGATTGGATCAAGACGTTT. This encodes CATWDGPGDWIKTF.

In its sample, this clone is medium-sized (0.01 to 0.1%). The chain couples TRGV8 to TRGJ1 or TRGJ2. The J gene, missing from TCRdb, was assigned here through DNA to germline matching. Germline CDR1 and CDR2: VENAVY and YDSYNSRV. The CDR3 runs to 13 residues. V lost 5 bases, J lost 0 bases, and 4 bases stayed unmatched. CDR3 residues: CATWAVNYYKKLF. CDR3 DNA sequence: TGTGCCACCTGGGCCGTGAATTATTATAAGAAACTCTTT.

In its sample, this clone is large. Additional DNA sequences in this sample encode the identical CDR3. The chain uses TRGV10 and TRGJ1 or TRGJ2. TCRdb lists no J gene, so it was determined here by aligning the DNA to germline. TRGV10 is reported as an ORF; its role is uncertain. This CDR3 has 11 residues. With V trimmed by 8 bases and J by 12 bases, 11 bases remained unmatched. Here the CDR3 DNA reads TGTGCTGCGTGGGATTATCGGGCGAAACTCTTT. Translation gives CAAWDYRAKLF.

Comment on this clone: This sequence is one base from a far larger clone and is likely a read error. Distinct nucleotide sequences in the sample also encode this CDR3. The chain couples TRGV11 to TRGJP1. Germline matching of the DNA provided the J gene here, since TCRdb leaves it blank. TRGV11 is reported as an ORF; its role is uncertain. CDR3 length: 16 residues. The CDR3 protein is CACWIRHCTTGWFKIF. CDR3 bases: TGTGCTTGCTGGATTAGGCACTGTACCACTGGTTGGTTCAAGATATTT.

There are a few counts of this clone. It is likely a read error: a sequence one base away is far more abundant. This same CDR3 is encoded by further DNA sequences in the sample. This chain uses TRGV10 with TRGJ1 or TRGJ2. The J gene, absent from TCRdb, was called here by matching the DNA to germline. TRGV10 is an open reading frame whose function is uncertain. The J segment lost 10 bases and the V segment lost 8 bases, leaving 6 bases of the junction unmatched. The CDR3 consists of 10 residues. The DNA of the CDR3 is TGTGCTGCGTGGGCCTACAAGAAACTCTTT. Protein product: CAAWAYKKLF.